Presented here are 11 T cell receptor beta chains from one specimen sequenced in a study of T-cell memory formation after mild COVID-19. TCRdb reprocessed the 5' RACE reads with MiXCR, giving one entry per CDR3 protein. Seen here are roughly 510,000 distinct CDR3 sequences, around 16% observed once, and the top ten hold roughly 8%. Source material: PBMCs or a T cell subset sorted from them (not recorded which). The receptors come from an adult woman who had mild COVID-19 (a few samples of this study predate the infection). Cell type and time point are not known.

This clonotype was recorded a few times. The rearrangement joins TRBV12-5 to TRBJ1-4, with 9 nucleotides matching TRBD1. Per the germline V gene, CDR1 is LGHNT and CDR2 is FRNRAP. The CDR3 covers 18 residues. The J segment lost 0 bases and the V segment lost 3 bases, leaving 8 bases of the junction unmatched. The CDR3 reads CASGFLTGGDATNEKLFF. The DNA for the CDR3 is TGTGCTAGTGGTTTTCTCACAGGGGGCGATGCAACTAATGAAAAACTGTTTTTT.

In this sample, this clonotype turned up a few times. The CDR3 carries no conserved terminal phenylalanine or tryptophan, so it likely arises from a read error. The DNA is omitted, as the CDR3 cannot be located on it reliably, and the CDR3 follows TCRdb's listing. The CDR3 protein is CATSSPGVAGAITSV. This chain links TRBV15 with TRBJ2-3; no check of the table's D call, TRBD2, against the DNA was made. Germline lookup yields CDR1 LNHNV and CDR2 YYDKDF (reference sequence). 15 amino acids form the CDR3, both terminal residues included.

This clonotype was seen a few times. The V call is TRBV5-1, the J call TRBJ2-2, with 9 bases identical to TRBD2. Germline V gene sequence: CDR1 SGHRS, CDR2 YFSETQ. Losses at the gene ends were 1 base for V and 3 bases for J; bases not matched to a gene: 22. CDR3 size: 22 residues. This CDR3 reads CASSLSLTRVSLAGLHTGELFF. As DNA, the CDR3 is TGCGCCAGCAGCTTGTCACTCACGAGAGTGTCACTAGCGGGCTTACACACCGGGGAGCTGTTTTTT.

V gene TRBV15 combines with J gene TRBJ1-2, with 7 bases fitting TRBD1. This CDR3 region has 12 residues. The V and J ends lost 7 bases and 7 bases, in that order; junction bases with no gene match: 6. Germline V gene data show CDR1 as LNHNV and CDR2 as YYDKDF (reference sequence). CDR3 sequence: CATKTGDGGYTF. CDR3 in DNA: TGTGCCACCAAAACAGGGGACGGTGGCTACACCTTC.

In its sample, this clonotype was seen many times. The CDR3 DNA reads as TGTGCCAGCAGCCCAGCGGGTCCGTCCTACAATGAGCAGTTCTTC. Amino acid sequence: CASSPAGPSYNEQFF. This chain joins TRBV9 and TRBJ2-1; TRBD2 is a possible D gene (6 bases). V was clipped by 4 bases and J by 1 base, with 12 bases between them. This CDR3 has 15 residues. Germline assignment: CDR1 SGDLS and CDR2 YYNGEE.

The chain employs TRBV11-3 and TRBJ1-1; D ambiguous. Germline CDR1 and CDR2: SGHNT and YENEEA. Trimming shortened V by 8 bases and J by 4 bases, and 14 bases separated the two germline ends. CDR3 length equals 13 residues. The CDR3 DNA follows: TGTGCCAGCGAGTGGGCCCTGAGCACTGAAGCTTTCTTT. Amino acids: CASEWALSTEAFF. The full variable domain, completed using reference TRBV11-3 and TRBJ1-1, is EAGVVQSPRYKIIEKKQPVAFWCNPISGHNTLYWYLQNLGQGPELLIRYENEEAVDDSQLPKDRFSAERLKGVDSTLKIQPAELGDSAVYLCASEWALSTEAFFGQGTRLTVV.

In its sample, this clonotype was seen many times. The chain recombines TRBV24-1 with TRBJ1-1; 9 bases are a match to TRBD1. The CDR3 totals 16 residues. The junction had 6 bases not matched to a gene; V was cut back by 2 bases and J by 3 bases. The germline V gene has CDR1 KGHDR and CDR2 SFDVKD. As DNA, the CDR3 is TGTGCCACCAGTGATTCCCGACAGGGGGGGCACACTGAAGCTTTCTTT. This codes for CATSDSRQGGHTEAFF.

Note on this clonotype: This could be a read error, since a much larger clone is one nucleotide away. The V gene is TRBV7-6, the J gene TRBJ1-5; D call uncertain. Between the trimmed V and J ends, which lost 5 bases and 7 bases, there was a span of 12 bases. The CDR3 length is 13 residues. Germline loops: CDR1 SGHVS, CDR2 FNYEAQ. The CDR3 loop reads CASSIGHEQPQHF. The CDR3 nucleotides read TGTGCCAGCAGCATAGGCCACGAACAGCCCCAGCATTTT. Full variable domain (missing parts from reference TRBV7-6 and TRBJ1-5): GAGVSQSPRYKVTKRGQDVALRCDPISGHVSLYWYRQALGQGPEFLTYFNYEAQQDKSGLPNDRFSAERPEGSISTLTIQRTEQRDSAMYRCASSIGHEQPQHFGDGTRLSIL.

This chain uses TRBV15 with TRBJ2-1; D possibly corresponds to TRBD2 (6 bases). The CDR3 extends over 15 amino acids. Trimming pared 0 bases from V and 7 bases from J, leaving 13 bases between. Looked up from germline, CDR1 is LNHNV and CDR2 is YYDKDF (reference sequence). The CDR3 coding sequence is TGTGCCACCAGCAGAGATATGCGGGGTACTAATGAGCAGTTCTTC. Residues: CATSRDMRGTNEQFF. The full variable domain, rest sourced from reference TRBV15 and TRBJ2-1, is DAMVIQNPRYQVTQFGKPVTLSCSQTLNHNVMYWYQQKSSQAPKLLFHYYDKDFNNEADTPDNFQSRRPNTSFCFLDIRSPGLGDTAMYLCATSRDMRGTNEQFFGPGTRLTVL.

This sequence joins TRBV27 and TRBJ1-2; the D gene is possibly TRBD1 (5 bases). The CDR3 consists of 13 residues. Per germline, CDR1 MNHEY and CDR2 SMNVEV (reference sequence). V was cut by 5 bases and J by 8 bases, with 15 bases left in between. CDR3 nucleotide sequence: TGTGCCAGCAGTCCCAGAAGGGGATGGGGCTACACCTTC. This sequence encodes CASSPRRGWGYTF.

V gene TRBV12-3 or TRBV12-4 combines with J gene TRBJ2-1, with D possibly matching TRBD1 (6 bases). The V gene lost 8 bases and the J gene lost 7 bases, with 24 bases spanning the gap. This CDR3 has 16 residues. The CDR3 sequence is CASGNRGAVRGNEQFF. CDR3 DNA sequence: TGTGCCAGCGGTAATCGAGGAGCGGTGAGGGGGAATGAGCAGTTCTTC.